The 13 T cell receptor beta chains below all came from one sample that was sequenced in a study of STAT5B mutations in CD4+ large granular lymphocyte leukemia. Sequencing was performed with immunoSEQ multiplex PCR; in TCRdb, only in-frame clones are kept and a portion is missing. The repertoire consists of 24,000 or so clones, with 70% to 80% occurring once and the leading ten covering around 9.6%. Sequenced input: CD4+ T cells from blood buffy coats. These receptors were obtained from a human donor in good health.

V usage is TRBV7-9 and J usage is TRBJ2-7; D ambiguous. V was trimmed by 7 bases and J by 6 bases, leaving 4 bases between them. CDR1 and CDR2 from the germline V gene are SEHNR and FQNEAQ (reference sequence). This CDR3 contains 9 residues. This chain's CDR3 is CASISEQYV. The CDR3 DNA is TGTGCCAGCATTTCCGAGCAGTACGTC.

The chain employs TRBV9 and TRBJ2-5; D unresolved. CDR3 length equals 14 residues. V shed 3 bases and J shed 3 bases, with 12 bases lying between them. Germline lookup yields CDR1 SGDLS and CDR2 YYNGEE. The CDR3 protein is CASSGGLGEETQYF. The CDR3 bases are TGTGCCAGCAGCGGTGGGCTAGGAGAAGAGACCCAGTACTTC. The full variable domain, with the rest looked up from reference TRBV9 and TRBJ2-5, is DSGVTQTPKHLITATGQRVTLRCSPRSGDLSVYWYQQSLDQGLQFLIQYYNGEERAKGNILERFSAQQFPDLHSELNLSSLELGDSALYFCASSGGLGEETQYFGPGTRLLVL.

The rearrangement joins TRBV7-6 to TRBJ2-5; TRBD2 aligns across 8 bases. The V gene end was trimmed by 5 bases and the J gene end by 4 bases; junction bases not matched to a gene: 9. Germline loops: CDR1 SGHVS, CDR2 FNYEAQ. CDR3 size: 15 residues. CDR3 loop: CASSLRLARSETQYF. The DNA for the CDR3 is TGTGCCAGCAGCCTTCGACTAGCGAGGTCAGAGACCCAGTACTTC.

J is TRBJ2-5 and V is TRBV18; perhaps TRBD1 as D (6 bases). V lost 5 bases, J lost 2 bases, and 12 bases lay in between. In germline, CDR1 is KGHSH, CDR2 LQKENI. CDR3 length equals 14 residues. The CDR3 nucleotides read TGTGCCAGCTCAACAGCGACAGGTCAAGAGACCCAGTACTTC. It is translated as CASSTATGQETQYF.

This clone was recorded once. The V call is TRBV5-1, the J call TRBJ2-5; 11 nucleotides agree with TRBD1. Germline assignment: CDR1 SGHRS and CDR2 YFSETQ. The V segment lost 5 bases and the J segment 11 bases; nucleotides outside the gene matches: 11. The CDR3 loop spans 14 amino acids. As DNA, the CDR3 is TGCGCCAGCAGTAAGGGACAGGGGGAGATCCAGCAGTACTTC. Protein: CASSKGQGEIQQYF. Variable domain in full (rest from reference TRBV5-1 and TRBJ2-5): KAGVTQTPRYLIKTRGQQVTLSCSPISGHRSVSWYQQTPGQGLQFLFEYFSETQRNKGNFPGRFSGRQFSNSRSEMNVSTLELGDSALYLCASSKGQGEIQQYFGPGTRLLVL.

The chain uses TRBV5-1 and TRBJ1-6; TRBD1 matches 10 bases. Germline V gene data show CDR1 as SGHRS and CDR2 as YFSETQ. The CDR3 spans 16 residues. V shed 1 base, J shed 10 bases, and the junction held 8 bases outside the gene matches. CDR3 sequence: CASSLTTGTGDSPLHF. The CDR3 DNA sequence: TGCGCCAGCAGCTTGACTACCGGGACAGGGGACTCACCCCTCCACTTT. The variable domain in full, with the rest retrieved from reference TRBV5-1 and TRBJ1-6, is KAGVTQTPRYLIKTRGQQVTLSCSPISGHRSVSWYQQTPGQGLQFLFEYFSETQRNKGNFPGRFSGRQFSNSRSEMNVSTLELGDSALYLCASSLTTGTGDSPLHFGNGTRLTVT.

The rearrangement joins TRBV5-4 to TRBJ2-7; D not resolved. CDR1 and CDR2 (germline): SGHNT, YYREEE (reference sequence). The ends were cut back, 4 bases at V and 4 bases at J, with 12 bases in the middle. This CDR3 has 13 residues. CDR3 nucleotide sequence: TGTGCCAGCAGCGTTAAGGACGGTTACGAGCAGTACGTC. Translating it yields CASSVKDGYEQYV.

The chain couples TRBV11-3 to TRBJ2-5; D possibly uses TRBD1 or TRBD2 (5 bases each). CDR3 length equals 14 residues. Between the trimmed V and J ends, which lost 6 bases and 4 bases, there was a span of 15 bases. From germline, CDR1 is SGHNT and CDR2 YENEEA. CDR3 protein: CASSRFGAGETQYF. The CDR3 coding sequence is TGTGCCAGCAGTCGTTTCGGGGCGGGAGAGACCCAGTACTTC.

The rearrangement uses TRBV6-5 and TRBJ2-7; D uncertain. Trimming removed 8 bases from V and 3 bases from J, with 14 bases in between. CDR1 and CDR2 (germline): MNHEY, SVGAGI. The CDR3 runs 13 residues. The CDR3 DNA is TGTGCCAGCCAAAACGACCGAGACTACGAGCAGTACTTC. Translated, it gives CASQNDRDYEQYF.

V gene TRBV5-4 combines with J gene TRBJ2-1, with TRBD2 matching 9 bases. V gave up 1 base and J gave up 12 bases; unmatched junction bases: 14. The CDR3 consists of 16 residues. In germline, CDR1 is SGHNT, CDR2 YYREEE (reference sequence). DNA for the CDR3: TGTGCCAGCAGCTTGCCGGGACTAGCTGACGTGCAGGGGCAGTTCTTC. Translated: CASSLPGLADVQGQFF.

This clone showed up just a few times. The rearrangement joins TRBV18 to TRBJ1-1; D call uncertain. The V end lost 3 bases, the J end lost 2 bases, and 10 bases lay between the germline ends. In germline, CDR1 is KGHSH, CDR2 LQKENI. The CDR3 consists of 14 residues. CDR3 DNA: TGTGCCAGCTCACCGTGGAGCAGTAACACTGAAGCTTTCTTT. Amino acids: CASSPWSSNTEAFF. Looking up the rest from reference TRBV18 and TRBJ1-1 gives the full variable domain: NAGVMQNPRHLVRRRGQEARLRCSPMKGHSHVYWYRQLPEEGLKFMVYLQKENIIDESGMPKERFSAEFPKEGPSILRIQQVVRGDSAAYFCASSPWSSNTEAFFGQGTRLTVV.

CDR3 DNA sequence: TGTGCCAGCAGCACCCGGTACAATGAGCAGTTCTTC. The encoded protein is CASSTRYNEQFF. The gene calls are TRBV7-2 and TRBJ2-1; D is unclear. CDR1 is SGHTA and CDR2 is FQGNSA in the germline V gene. V lost 5 bases, J lost 4 bases, and 6 bases lay in between. This CDR3 is 12 amino acids long.

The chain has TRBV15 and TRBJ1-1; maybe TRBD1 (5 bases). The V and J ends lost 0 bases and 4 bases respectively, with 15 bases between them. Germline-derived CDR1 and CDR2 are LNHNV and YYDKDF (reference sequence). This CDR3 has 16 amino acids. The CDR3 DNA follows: TGTGCCACCAGCAGAGATCCTCAGGGAGTCGCCACTGAAGCTTTCTTT. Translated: CATSRDPQGVATEAFF.